Included here is one T cell receptor beta chain sequence, with context. Its binding antigen is unknown. Base qualities are missing; no much larger clone stands one base away. The CDR3 regions of human TCRbeta chains were subjected to immunosequencing. Under the source paper's analysis protocol: TCRs in the repertoires were compared against a reference library of SARS-CoV-2-specific TCRs that had been generated with the MIRA antigen-specificity platform. Breadth was defined as the fraction of unique TCRs that were SARS-CoV-2-associated. Depth was defined as the fraction of total T cells that were SARS-CoV-2-associated. Using the MIRA data, each spike-specific TCR was mapped to the spike region that the TCR reacts to and placed in a CD4 or CD8 class. Log10-transformed breadth and depth values were compared by one-way ANOVA with Sidak's multiple comparisons tests. Entries here come from immuneACCESS through TCRdb and include only in-frame sequences with V and J called. Some clones fail to appear in such tables; in the studies checked, an unresolved V gene covers under half of the shortfall, and the cause of the remainder is unknown. The DNA gave D and trimming, while V, J and clone size come from that table. The sample table shows 75,000 to 100,000 clones, and approximately 94% are seen once. 9.5% to 15% of the sample is held by the ten biggest clonotypes.

Taken from the germline V gene (reference sequence), the CDR1 and CDR2 loops are DFQATT and SNEGSKA. Clipping removes 3 bases from V and 2 bases from J, with 9 as the unmatched junction base count. The CDR3 numbers 16 residues from cysteine through phenylalanine. Here the CDR3 DNA is all that survives: 48 bases in frame from base 1. The time point label, read with the paper, signifies: baseline before first vaccination. Vaccinee samples were obtained from the UK trials COV001 and COV002, which included a single-blind randomized controlled phase 2/3 trial of AZD1222 (ChAdOx1 nCoV-19) in healthy adults. For TCRbeta chain sequencing, PBMC samples were collected from trial participants at day 0 and at day 28 after the second dose. This entry belongs to a study of T cell responses to AZD1222 COVID-19 vaccine (TCRdb year 2021). Looking at the study overall: AZD1222 recipients whose second dose came at about 4 weeks and those whose second dose came at about 12 weeks were combined into one group, since spike-specific TCR depth and breadth did not differ between the two schedules. TCR sequencing covered some 240 trial participants: about 210 given two doses of AZD1222 and 26 given two doses of MenACWY control vaccine. Trial participants were enrolled into age subgroups of 18-55, 56-69 and 70-plus years, which contained 148, 28 and 57 TCR-sequenced participants, respectively.

What the work shows at the level of the full study, not this receptor alone: The 56-69-year group was small, and its depth increase did not reach significance, likely because of low power. Reportedly, close to half of the unique spike-specific TCRs recognized epitopes lying outside the regions that are mutated in the B.1.351 and B.1.1.7 variants. Participants were mostly white British and included more females than males, and it was suggested by the authors that clonal diversity may have been underestimated. Conclusions about previously exposed vaccinees are limited, since just five to seven AZD1222 recipients were seropositive for SARS-CoV-2 at baseline. Spike-specific TCR breadth and depth rose significantly after two AZD1222 doses compared with day 0 and with MenACWY recipients. Because no day 14 peak-response samples were available, the repertoires could be characterized only after the peak T cell response. CD4 TCRs associated with the vaccine covered the entire spike protein, and the dominant responses were in regions 160-218 and 743-854.

Sequences were derived from peripheral blood, sampled on day 0 of AZD1222 vaccination. The origin of this receptor is an adult in good health. The V gene is TRBV20-1 and the J gene is TRBJ1-5, with 8 bases aligning to TRBD1. The nucleotide sequence is given as TGCAGTGCTAGTGGGCAGGGGGCTTGGGGCAATCAGCCCCAGCATTTT. This sequence encodes CSASGQGAWGNQPQHF.